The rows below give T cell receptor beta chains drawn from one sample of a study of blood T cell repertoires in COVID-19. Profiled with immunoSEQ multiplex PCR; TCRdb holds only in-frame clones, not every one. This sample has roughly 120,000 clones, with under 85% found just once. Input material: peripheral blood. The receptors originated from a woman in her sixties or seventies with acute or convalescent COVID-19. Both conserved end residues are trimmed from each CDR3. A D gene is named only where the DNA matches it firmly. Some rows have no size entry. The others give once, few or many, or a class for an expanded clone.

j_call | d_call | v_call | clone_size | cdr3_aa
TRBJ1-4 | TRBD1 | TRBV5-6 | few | ASSSRIRTGSTNEKLF
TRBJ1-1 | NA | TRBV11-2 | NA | ASRGRTEAF
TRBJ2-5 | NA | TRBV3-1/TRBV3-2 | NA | ASSPIGGQETQY
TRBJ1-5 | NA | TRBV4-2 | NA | ASSQVWRGSSNQPQH
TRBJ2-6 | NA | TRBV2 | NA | ASNRFFSGANVLT
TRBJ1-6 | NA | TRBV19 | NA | ASRPLHANSPLH
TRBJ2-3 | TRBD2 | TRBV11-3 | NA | ASSTSGSTDTQY
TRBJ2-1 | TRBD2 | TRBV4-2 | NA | ASSPTSGDYNEQF
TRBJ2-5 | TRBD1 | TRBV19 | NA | ASTGGRGRETQY
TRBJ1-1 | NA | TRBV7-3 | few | ASTVNVLPEAF
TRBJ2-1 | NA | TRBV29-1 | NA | SVGGGISYNEQF
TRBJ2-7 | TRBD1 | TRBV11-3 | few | ASSRQGHEQY
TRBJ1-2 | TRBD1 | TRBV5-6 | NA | ASSLRDRAGYT
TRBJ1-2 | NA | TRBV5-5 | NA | ASSLRGGYT
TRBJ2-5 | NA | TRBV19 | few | ASSGTYWETQY
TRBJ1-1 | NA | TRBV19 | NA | ASSTGVGGTEAF
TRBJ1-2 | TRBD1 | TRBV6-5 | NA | ASSYKGANSYGYT
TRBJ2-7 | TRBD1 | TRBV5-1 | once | ASSLGPGQGNEQY
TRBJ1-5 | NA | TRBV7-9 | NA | ASSSTGNQPQH
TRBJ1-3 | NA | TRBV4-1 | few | ASSQDPGSGNTIY
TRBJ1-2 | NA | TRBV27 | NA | ASAPWGRDNYGYT
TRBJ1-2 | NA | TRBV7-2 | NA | ASSLDKGLLSYT